The sequence of this T cell receptor (beta chain) was determined in a study of blood T cell repertoires in COVID-19. Per the original methods: Nucleated cell counts were estimated from reference gene primer amplification. Assay used: immunoSEQ multiplex PCR; TCRdb lists only in-frame clones, some missing. The V and J calls and clone size come from that table; D and trimming were worked out from the DNA. The sample lists about 80,000 clones; 78% were seen once. The CDR3 loop spans 15 amino acids. Germline V CDR1 and CDR2: MDHEN, SYDVKM. Deletions cut 7 bases from V and 2 bases from J, with 17 bases between.

The chain joins TRBV28 to TRBJ1-2; D uncertain. This receptor was identified in a human donor in a cohort sampled during active COVID-19. The sample was peripheral blood. CDR3 in DNA: TGTGCCAGCATCCCTCGGACGGGAAGCAACTATGGCTACACCTTC. Protein: CASIPRTGSNYGYTF.